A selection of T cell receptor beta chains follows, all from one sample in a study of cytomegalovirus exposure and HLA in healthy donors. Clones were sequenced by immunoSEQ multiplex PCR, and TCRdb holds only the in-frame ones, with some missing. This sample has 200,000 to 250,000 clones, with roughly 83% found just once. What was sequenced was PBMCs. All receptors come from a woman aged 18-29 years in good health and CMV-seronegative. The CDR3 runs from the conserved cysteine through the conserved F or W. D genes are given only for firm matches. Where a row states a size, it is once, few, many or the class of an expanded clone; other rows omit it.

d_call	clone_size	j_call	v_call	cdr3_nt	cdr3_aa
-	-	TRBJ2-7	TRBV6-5	TGTGCCAGCAGTTATGGGCGGCTCGCAGTACAGCAGTACTTC	CASSYGRLAVQQYF
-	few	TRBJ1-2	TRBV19	TGTGCCAGTAGTATAGCGTCCGACAGAACCCTAGGCGGCTACACCTTC	CASSIASDRTLGGYTF
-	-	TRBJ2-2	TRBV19	TGTGCCAGTAGTGTTGTCAGGGGAGCCGGGGAGCTGTTTTTT	CASSVVRGAGELFF
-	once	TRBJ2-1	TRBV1	TGCACCAGCAGCCATCGGACTAGCGGGGGGGGATACAATGAGCAGTTCTTC	CTSSHRTSGGGYNEQFF
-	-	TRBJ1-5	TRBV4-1	TGCGCCAGCAGCCAAGAATTGTGGGCGAGACAGCCCCAGCATTTT	CASSQELWARQPQHF
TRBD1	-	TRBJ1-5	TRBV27	TGTGCCAGCAGTTTGTATGGTAGGACAGGGGGCAATCAGCCCCAGCATTTT	CASSLYGRTGGNQPQHF
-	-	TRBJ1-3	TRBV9	TGTGCCAGCAGCGGACAAGTAAGCTCTGGAAACACCATATATTTT	CASSGQVSSGNTIYF
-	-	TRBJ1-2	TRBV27	TGTGCCAGCAGTTTAAGAGAGGGGGGCAGGACGGACTATGGCTACACCTTC	CASSLREGGRTDYGYTF
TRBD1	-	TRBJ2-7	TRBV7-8	TGTGCCAGCAGCTTAGCGTTCGGTCCAGGGGGCGACTACGAGCAGTACTTC	CASSLAFGPGGDYEQYF
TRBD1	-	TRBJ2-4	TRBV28	TGTGCCACCGCCTTCACAGGGGGTGATGGCATTCAGTACTTC	CATAFTGGDGIQYF
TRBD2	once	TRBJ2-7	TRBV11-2	TGTGCCAGCAGCTTAGAAACACTAGCGAAGGGCTCCTACGAGCAGTACTTC	CASSLETLAKGSYEQYF
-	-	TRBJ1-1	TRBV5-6	TGTGCCAGCAGCCGAAAGGTGGCCAGGGCTGAAGCTTTCTTT	CASSRKVARAEAFF
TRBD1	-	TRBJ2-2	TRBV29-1	TGCAGCGCCCACACGACAGGGGTTGGGGACACCGGGGAGCTGTTTTTT	CSAHTTGVGDTGELFF
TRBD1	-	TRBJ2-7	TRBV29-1	TGCAGCGCCAGGGGGACAGACCAATACGAGCAGTACTTC	CSARGTDQYEQYF
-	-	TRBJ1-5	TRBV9	TGTGCCAGCAGCGTAGCGGGGAACGGGATTCAGCCCCAGCATTTT	CASSVAGNGIQPQHF
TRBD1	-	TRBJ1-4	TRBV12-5	TGTGCTAGTGGTAAAGGGGACAGCGTCGAAAAACTGTTTTTT	CASGKGDSVEKLFF
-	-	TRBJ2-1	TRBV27	TGTGCCAGCAGTTCCCCGGGAGTCTTGGACTCCTACAATGAGCAGTTCTTC	CASSSPGVLDSYNEQFF
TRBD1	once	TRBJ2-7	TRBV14	TGTGCCAGCAGCCACCGACCGGGACAGGGCAGTTACGAGCAGTACTTC	CASSHRPGQGSYEQYF
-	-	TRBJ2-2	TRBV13	TGTGCCAGCAGCTTAGGGGGTACCGGGGAGCTGTTTTTT	CASSLGGTGELFF
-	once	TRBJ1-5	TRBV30	TGTGCCTGGCGTGGCCCGGGGAGCAATCAGCCCCAGCATTTT	CAWRGPGSNQPQHF
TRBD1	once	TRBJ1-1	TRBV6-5	TGTGCCAGCAGTTACACAGGGGTAAACACTGAAGCTTTCTTT	CASSYTGVNTEAFF
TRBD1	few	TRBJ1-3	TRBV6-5	TGTGCCAGCAGACCCACAGGGGGGACTGGAAACACCATATATTTT	CASRPTGGTGNTIYF
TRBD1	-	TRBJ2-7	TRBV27	TGTGCCAGCAGTTCCTCCGGGACAGGGTATTACGAGCAGTACTTC	CASSSSGTGYYEQYF
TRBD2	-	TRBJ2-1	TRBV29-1	TGCAGCGTTGAATGGGCGGGGGGGGTCCGCAATGAGCAGTTCTTC	CSVEWAGGVRNEQFF
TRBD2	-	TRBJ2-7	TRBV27	TGTGCCACGCGGGAGCGCTACGAGCAGTACTTC	CATRERYEQYF
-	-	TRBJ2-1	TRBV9	TGTGCCAGCAGCGTGGAGGGGATCAATGAGCAGTTCTTC	CASSVEGINEQFF
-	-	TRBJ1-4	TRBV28	TGTGCCAGCAGCCGAAAGTTTTTAGGGGAGGAAAAACTGTTTTTT	CASSRKFLGEEKLFF
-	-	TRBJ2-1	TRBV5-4	TGTGCCAGCAGCTTGGATGGCAGTCACTATGAGCAGTTCTTC	CASSLDGSHYEQFF
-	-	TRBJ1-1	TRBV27	TGTGCCAGCAGTTTATCGGGCAGAAACACTGAAGCTTTCTTT	CASSLSGRNTEAFF
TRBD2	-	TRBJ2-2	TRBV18	TGTGCCAGCTCACCCGCTTTAGCGGGAGGAAGGACCGGGGAGCTGTTTTTT	CASSPALAGGRTGELFF
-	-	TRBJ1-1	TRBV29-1	TGCAGCGTGACCCGTACCGAAGCTTTCTTT	CSVTRTEAFF
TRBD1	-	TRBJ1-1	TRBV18	TGTGCCAGCTCAACGGGACAGGGGAGATTGAACACTGAAGCTTTCTTT	CASSTGQGRLNTEAFF
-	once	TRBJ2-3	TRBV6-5	TGTGCCAGCAGCCGAAGAACAGGTGCAGATACGCAGTATTTT	CASSRRTGADTQYF
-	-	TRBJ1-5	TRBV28	TGTGCCAGCAACCCCGGACAGTCCAATCAGCCCCAGCATTTT	CASNPGQSNQPQHF
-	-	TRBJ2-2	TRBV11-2	TGTGCCAGCAGCTCCGAGAGGGGCTCAGGCACCGGGGAGCTGTTTTTT	CASSSERGSGTGELFF
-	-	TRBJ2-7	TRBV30	TGTGCCTGGAGAGCACCAGGGGCCTGGGAGCAGTACTTC	CAWRAPGAWEQYF
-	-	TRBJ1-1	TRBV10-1	TGCGCCACCCCCCCTACCCTTGGAGCTGAAGCTTTCTTT	CATPPTLGAEAFF
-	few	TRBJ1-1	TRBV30	TGTGCCTGGAGTCCGAGAGGAGTTAACACTGAAGCTTTCTTT	CAWSPRGVNTEAFF
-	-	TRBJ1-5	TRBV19	TGTGCCAGTAGTATAATGGGGTCGGGTAGGGATCAGCCCCAGCATTTT	CASSIMGSGRDQPQHF
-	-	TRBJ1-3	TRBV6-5	TGTGCGTTCGGGGACCACTCTGGAAACACCATATATTTT	CAFGDHSGNTIYF
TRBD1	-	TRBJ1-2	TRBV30	TGTGCCTGGAGTGTGGACAGGGGCTTGTCCGGCTACACCTTC	CAWSVDRGLSGYTF
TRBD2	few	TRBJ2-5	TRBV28	TGTGCCAGCAGTTTGGGACTAGCGGGAGGGCAAGAGACCCAGTACTTC	CASSLGLAGGQETQYF
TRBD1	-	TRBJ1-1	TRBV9	TGTGCCAGCAGCGTGGAACCGACAGGGGAGGGCACTGAAGCTTTCTTT	CASSVEPTGEGTEAFF
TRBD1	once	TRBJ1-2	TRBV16	TGTGCCAGCAGCCAATCGCTACAGGGGGGCTATGGCTACACCTTC	CASSQSLQGGYGYTF
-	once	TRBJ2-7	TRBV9	TGTGCCAGCAGCGTAGCCCCGGGACTTCAGGGGGAGCAGTACTTC	CASSVAPGLQGEQYF